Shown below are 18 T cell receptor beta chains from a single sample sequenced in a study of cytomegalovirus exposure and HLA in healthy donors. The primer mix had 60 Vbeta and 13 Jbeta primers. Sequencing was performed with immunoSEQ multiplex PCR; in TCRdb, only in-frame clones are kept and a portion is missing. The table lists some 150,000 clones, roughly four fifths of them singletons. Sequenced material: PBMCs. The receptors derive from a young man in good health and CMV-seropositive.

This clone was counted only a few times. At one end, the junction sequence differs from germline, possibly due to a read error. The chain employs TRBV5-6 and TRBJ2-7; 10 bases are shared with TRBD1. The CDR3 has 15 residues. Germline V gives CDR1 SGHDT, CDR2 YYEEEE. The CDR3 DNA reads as TGTGCCAGCAGCTTGGCCTCGGGACAGGGGACCGCCGGGTCCTTC. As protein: CASSLASGQGTAGSF.

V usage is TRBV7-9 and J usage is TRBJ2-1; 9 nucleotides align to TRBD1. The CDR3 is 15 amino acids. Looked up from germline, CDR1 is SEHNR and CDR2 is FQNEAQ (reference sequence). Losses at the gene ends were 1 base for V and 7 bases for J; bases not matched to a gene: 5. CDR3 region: CASSLEQGAGNEQFF. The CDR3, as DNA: TGTGCCAGCAGCTTAGAACAGGGGGCGGGGAATGAGCAGTTCTTC.

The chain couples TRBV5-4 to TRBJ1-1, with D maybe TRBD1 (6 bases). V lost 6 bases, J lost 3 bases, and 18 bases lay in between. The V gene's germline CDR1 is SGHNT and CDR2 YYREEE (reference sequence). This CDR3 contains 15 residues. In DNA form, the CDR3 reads TGTGCCAGCAAATCGAACACAGGGTCGGACACTGAAGCTTTCTTT. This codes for CASKSNTGSDTEAFF.

Here the CDR3 reads CASSSPRDRAGSNQPQHF. As DNA, the CDR3 is TGTGCCAGCAGTTCCCCCCGCGACAGGGCCGGGAGCAATCAGCCCCAGCATTTT. This chain joins TRBV6-4 and TRBJ1-5, with 7 nucleotides matching TRBD1. V shed 5 bases and J 1 base; nucleotides not matched to a gene: 14. The CDR3 has 18 amino acids. CDR1 MRHNA and CDR2 SNTAGT come from the germline V gene.

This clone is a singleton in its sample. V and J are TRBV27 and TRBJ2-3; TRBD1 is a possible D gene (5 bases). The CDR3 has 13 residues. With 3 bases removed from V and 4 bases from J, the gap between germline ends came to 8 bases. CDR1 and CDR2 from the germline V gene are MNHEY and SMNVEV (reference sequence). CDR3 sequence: CASSFQGPDTQYF. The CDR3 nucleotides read TGTGCCAGCAGTTTTCAGGGCCCAGATACGCAGTATTTT.

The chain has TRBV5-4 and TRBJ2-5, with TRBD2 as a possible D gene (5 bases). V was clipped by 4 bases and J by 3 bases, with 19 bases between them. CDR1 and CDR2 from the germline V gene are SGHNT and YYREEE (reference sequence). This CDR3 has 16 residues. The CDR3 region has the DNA TGTGCCAGCAGCGATTATAGCGAGTCAGAAGAAGAGACCCAGTACTTC. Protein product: CASSDYSESEEETQYF. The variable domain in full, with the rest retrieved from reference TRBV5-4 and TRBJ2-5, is ETGVTQSPTHLIKTRGQQVTLRCSSQSGHNTVSWYQQALGQGPQFIFQYYREEENGRGNFPPRFSGLQFPNYSSELNVNALELDDSALYLCASSDYSESEEETQYFGPGTRLLVL.

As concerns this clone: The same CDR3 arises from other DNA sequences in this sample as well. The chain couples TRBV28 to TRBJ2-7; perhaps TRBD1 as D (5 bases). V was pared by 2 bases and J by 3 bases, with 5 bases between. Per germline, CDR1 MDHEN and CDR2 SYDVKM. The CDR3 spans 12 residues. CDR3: CASSLRGYEQYF. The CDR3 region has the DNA TGTGCCAGCAGTTTAAGGGGCTACGAGCAGTACTTC.

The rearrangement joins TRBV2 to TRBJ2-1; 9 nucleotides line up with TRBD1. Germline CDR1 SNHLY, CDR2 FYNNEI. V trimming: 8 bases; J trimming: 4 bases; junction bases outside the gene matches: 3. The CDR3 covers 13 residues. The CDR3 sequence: CASGTGSYNEQFF. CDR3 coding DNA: TGTGCCAGCGGGACAGGGTCATACAATGAGCAGTTCTTC. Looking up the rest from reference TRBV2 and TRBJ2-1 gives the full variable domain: EPEVTQTPSHQVTQMGQEVILRCVPISNHLYFYWYRQILGQKVEFLVSFYNNEISEKSEIFDDQFSVERPDGSNFTLKIRSTKLEDSAMYFCASGTGSYNEQFFGPGTRLTVL.

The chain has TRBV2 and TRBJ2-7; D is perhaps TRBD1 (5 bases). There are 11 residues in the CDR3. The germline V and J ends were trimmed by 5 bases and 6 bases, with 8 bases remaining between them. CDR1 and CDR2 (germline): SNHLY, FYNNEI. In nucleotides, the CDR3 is TGTGCCAGCAGTCCAGGGCCCGAGCAGTACTTC. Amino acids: CASSPGPEQYF.

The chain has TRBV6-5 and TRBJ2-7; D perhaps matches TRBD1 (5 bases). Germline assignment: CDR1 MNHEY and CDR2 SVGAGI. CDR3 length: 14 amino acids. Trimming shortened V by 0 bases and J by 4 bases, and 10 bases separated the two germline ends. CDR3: CASSYSRTYYEQYF. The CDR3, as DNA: TGTGCCAGCAGTTACTCGAGGACATATTACGAGCAGTACTTC.

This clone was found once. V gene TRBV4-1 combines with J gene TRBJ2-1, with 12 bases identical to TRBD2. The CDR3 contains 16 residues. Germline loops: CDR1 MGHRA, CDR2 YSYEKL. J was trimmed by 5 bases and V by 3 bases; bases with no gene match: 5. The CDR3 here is CASSHLLAGGNNEQFF. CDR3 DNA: TGCGCCAGCAGCCACCTACTAGCGGGAGGAAACAATGAGCAGTTCTTC.

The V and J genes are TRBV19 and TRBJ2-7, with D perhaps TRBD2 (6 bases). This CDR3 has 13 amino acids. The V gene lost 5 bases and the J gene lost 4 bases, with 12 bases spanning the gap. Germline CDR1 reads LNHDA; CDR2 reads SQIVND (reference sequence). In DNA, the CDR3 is TGTGCCAGTAGTTTCGGGACTGGTTACGAGCAGTACTTC. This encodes CASSFGTGYEQYF.

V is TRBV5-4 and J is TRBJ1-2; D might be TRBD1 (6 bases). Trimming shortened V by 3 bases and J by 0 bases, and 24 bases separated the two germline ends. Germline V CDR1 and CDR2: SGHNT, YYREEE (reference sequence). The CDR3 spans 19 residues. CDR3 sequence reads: CASSSFGQGITRANYGYTF. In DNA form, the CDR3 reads TGTGCCAGCAGCTCCTTTGGGCAGGGGATAACCCGGGCTAACTATGGCTACACCTTC.

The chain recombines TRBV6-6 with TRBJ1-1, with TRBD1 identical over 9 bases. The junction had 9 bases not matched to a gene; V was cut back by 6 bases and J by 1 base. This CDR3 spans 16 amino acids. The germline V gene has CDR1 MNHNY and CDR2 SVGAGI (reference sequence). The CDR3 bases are TGTGCCAGCAGCCACCACACGGGACAGGGGAACACTGAAGCTTTCTTT. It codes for CASSHHTGQGNTEAFF.

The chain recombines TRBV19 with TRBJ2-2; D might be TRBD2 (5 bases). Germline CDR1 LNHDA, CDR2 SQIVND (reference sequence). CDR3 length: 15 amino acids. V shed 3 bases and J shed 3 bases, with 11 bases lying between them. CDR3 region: CASSIRQRHTGELFF. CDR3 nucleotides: TGTGCCAGTAGTATTAGGCAGCGGCACACCGGGGAGCTGTTTTTT.

The CDR3 reads CASSLWDRRSNQPQHF. The CDR3 DNA sequence: TGTGCCAGCAGTTTATGGGACAGGCGATCAAATCAGCCCCAGCATTTT. The chain has TRBV28 and TRBJ1-5; 7 nucleotides line up with TRBD1. The CDR3 extends over 16 amino acids. The trim removed 0 bases at V and 4 bases at J, leaving 6 bases unmatched. Per the germline V gene, CDR1 is MDHEN and CDR2 is SYDVKM.

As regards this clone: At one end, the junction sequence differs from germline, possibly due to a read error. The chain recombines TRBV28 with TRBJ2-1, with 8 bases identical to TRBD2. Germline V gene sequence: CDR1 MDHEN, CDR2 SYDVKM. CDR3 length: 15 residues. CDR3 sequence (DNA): TGTGCCAGCAGTGGGGGGGTGATAGCGGGAAGGGGCGCGGTCTTC. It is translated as CASSGGVIAGRGAVF.

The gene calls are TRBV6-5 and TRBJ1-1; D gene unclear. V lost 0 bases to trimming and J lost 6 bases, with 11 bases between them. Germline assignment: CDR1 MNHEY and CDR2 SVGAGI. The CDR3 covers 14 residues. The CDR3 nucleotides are TGTGCCAGCAGTTACTCGATCCAGGCCGCTGAAGCTTTCTTT. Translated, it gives CASSYSIQAAEAFF.